This T cell receptor beta chain originates from a study of T cell responses to AZD1222 COVID-19 vaccine. Trimming left V 1 base short and J 4 bases short, with 5 bases between. Germline V lookup: CDR1 MGHRA, CDR2 YSYEKL. The CDR3 totals 13 residues. The method was immunoSEQ multiplex PCR; TCRdb's version includes in-frame clones alone and lacks a portion of them. Here the sample spans some 170,000 clones, about 89% being singletons. This chain uses TRBV4-1 with TRBJ1-3; D is ambiguous. The sequence was obtained from an adult in good health. The input for sequencing was peripheral blood, taken on day 0 of AZD1222 vaccination. CDR3 in amino acids: CASSQGSGNTIYF. The CDR3, as DNA: TGCGCCAGCAGCCAAGGGTCAGGAAACACCATATATTTT.